These 26 T cell receptor beta chains originate from one sample sequenced in a study of T-cell memory formation after mild COVID-19. TCRdb reprocessed the 5' RACE reads with MiXCR, giving one entry per CDR3 protein. Of about 350,000 distinct CDR3 sequences listed, roughly 14% were seen once; the top ten hold around 22%. Sequencing input: PBMCs or a T cell subset sorted from them (not recorded which). These receptors all stem from a man between 18 and 29 years old who had mild COVID-19 (a few samples of this study predate the infection). Cell type and time point are not known.

CDR3 loop: CASSLGTSGTYEQYF. In DNA form, the CDR3 reads TGTGCCAGCAGCCTCGGGACTAGCGGCACCTACGAGCAGTACTTC. This chain uses TRBV11-1 with TRBJ2-7, with 11 positions matching TRBD2. The CDR3 contains 15 residues. The V and J ends lost 5 bases and 2 bases, in that order; junction bases with no gene match: 5. CDR1 is SGHAT and CDR2 is FQDESV in the germline V gene (reference sequence).

This chain joins TRBV11-2 and TRBJ2-3; D is possibly TRBD1 (6 bases). V was cut by 0 bases and J by 2 bases, with 12 bases left in between. Germline assignment: CDR1 SGHAT and CDR2 FQNNGV. The CDR3 contains 16 residues. The CDR3 nucleotides are TGTGCCAGCAGCTTAGATCTCGGACAGAACACAGATACGCAGTATTTT. This codes for CASSLDLGQNTDTQYF.

This rearrangement joins TRBV29-1 to TRBJ1-1; no definite D call. The germline V and J ends were trimmed by 3 bases and 0 bases, with 5 bases remaining between them. The germline gives CDR1 SQVTM, CDR2 ANQGSEA. This CDR3 has 12 residues. The CDR3 nucleotides are TGCAGCGTTGAGACGGTGAACACTGAAGCTTTCTTT. Its protein product is CSVETVNTEAFF. Full variable domain (rest looked up from reference TRBV29-1 and TRBJ1-1): SAVISQKPSRDICQRGTSLTIQCQVDSQVTMMFWYRQQPGQSLTLIATANQGSEATYESGFVIDKFPISRPNLTFSTLTVSNMSPEDSSIYLCSVETVNTEAFFGQGTRLTVV.

V gene TRBV11-2 combines with J gene TRBJ1-2; D perhaps matches TRBD1 (6 bases). CDR3 size: 14 residues. Germline CDR1 is SGHAT and CDR2 is FQNNGV. Trimming cost V 4 bases and J 6 bases, with 15 bases left between them. The DNA for the CDR3 is TGTGCCAGCAGCTATCTCACGGGGGGCGATGGCTACACCTTC. This sequence encodes CASSYLTGGDGYTF.

This clonotype has a handful of counts. The chain has TRBV11-1 and TRBJ2-7; D gene unclear. This CDR3 contains 13 residues. CDR1 and CDR2 (germline): SGHAT, FQDESV (reference sequence). Deletions cut 5 bases from V and 1 base from J, with 9 bases between. This chain's CDR3 is CASSQTDSYEQYV. The CDR3 DNA reads TGTGCCAGCAGCCAAACCGATTCCTACGAGCAGTACGTC.

The gene calls are TRBV5-1 and TRBJ1-1; possibly TRBD1 for D (5 bases). The CDR3 contains 14 residues. V lost 3 bases and J lost 1, with 10 bases in between. CDR1 is SGHRS, CDR2 YFSETQ, per germline. CDR3 DNA: TGCGCCAGCAGCTGGGACGGAGAGAACACTGAAGCTTTCTTT. As protein: CASSWDGENTEAFF. Complete variable domain (other parts from reference TRBV5-1 and TRBJ1-1): KAGVTQTPRYLIKTRGQQVTLSCSPISGHRSVSWYQQTPGQGLQFLFEYFSETQRNKGNFPGRFSGRQFSNSRSEMNVSTLELGDSALYLCASSWDGENTEAFFGQGTRLTVV.

This clonotype was detected many times. The V call is TRBV7-9, the J call TRBJ2-1; possibly TRBD1 for D (7 bases). Trimming pared 3 bases from V and 8 bases from J, leaving 11 bases between. This CDR3 has 13 residues. Per the germline V gene, CDR1 is SEHNR and CDR2 is FQNEAQ (reference sequence). The CDR3 region is CASSLAGGHEQFF. CDR3 DNA sequence: TGTGCCAGCAGCTTGGCAGGGGGGCATGAGCAGTTCTTC.

This clonotype occurred a few times. The rearrangement links TRBV4-1 to TRBJ1-1; no clear D gene. CDR1 is MGHRA, CDR2 YSYEKL, per germline. V lost 4 bases and J lost 6, with 15 bases in between. CDR3 length equals 14 residues. CDR3 DNA: TGCGCCAGCAGCCTGAGGGAAGGAAGCTCTGAAGCTTTCTTT. The encoded protein is CASSLREGSSEAFF.

The chain carries TRBV7-2 and TRBJ2-7; the match to TRBD2 covers 8 bases. Germline V CDR1 and CDR2: SGHTA, FQGNSA. This CDR3 has 14 residues. Trimming removed 3 bases from V and 3 bases from J; junction bases left unmatched: 4. The DNA of the CDR3 is TGTGCCAGCAGCTTCGGACTAGCTGACTACGAGCAGTACTTC. Amino acids: CASSFGLADYEQYF.

V is TRBV18 and J is TRBJ2-7, with D maybe TRBD2 (6 bases). The CDR3 has 13 amino acids. Germline V gene data show CDR1 as KGHSH and CDR2 as LQKENI. The V gene lost 4 bases and the J gene lost 5 bases, with 12 bases spanning the gap. CDR3: CASSRGVGNEQYV. CDR3 nucleotide sequence: TGTGCCAGCTCACGCGGGGTTGGGAACGAGCAGTACGTC.

This clonotype was recorded a few times. The chain combines TRBV5-1 with TRBJ2-2; 7 bases align to TRBD2. Germline values: CDR1 SGHRS, CDR2 YFSETQ. There are 14 residues in the CDR3. Losses at the gene ends were 4 bases for V and 6 bases for J; bases not matched to a gene: 6. CDR3: CASSPAGVSGELFF. DNA for the CDR3: TGCGCCAGCAGCCCTGCGGGGGTCTCCGGGGAGCTGTTTTTT.

This clonotype was observed many times. V usage is TRBV12-3 or TRBV12-4 and J usage is TRBJ1-5; no clear D. The CDR3 length is 13 residues. Trimming took off 1 base at V and 6 bases at J, with 7 bases between the two ends. Written as DNA, the CDR3 is TGTGCCAGCAGTTTAGAACGAGCTCAGCCCCAGCATTTT. Protein sequence: CASSLERAQPQHF.

This clonotype was found a few times. This sequence joins TRBV20-1 and TRBJ2-1; 10 nucleotides line up with TRBD1. With 0 bases clipped from V and 8 bases from J, the junction kept 7 bases outside the gene matches. This CDR3 is built from 15 residues. CDR1 and CDR2 (germline): DFQATT, SNEGSKA (reference sequence). As DNA, the CDR3 is TGCAGTGCTAGAGAGGGGACAGGGGTTAGCCATGAGCAGTTCTTC. Amino acids: CSAREGTGVSHEQFF.

This clonotype has only a few counts. The V and J genes are TRBV19 and TRBJ2-1, with D possibly being TRBD2 (6 bases). Per the germline V gene, CDR1 is LNHDA and CDR2 is SQIVND (reference sequence). Trimming cost V 7 bases and J 0 bases, with 19 bases left between them. This CDR3 has 17 amino acids. The CDR3 loop is CASIPGGLPSSYNEQFF. In DNA, the CDR3 is TGTGCCAGTATACCCGGGGGACTTCCCAGCTCCTACAATGAGCAGTTCTTC.

Many counts were recorded for this clonotype. The CDR3 is CASSLIAGYNEQFF. Here the CDR3 DNA reads TGTGCCAGCAGCTTAATAGCGGGTTACAATGAGCAGTTCTTC. The chain carries TRBV7-9 and TRBJ2-1; 7 bases are shared with TRBD2. Trimming at V came to 2 bases and at J to 4 bases, leaving 2 bases not matched to a gene. The germline V gene encodes CDR1 SEHNR and CDR2 FQNEAQ (reference sequence). This CDR3 spans 14 amino acids.

A few counts support this clonotype. CDR3 coding DNA: TGTGCCAGCAGGGCCAGGGGGGGAGGGGAGACCCAGTACTTC. Residues: CASRARGGGETQYF. The genes are TRBV11-2 and TRBJ2-5; D is possibly TRBD1 or TRBD2 (7 bases each). The CDR3 is 14 residues long. Trimming removed 6 bases at V and 5 bases at J, with 16 bases between. CDR1 and CDR2 from the germline V gene are SGHAT and FQNNGV.

This clonotype was observed at least ten times. The gene calls are TRBV6-5 and TRBJ1-1; possible D gene TRBD1, 5 bases. This CDR3 comprises 13 residues. CDR1 is MNHEY, CDR2 SVGAGI, per germline. The germline V and J ends were trimmed by 2 bases and 4 bases, with 8 bases remaining between them. The CDR3: CASSYGGGTEAFF. In nucleotides, the CDR3 is TGTGCCAGCAGTTACGGGGGAGGCACTGAAGCTTTCTTT.

Only a few counts were recorded for this clonotype. The V call is TRBV5-5, the J call TRBJ2-1; weak D call: TRBD1 (6 bases). Germline values: CDR1 SGHKS, CDR2 YYEKEE (reference sequence). The length of the CDR3 is 15 residues. V was trimmed by 1 base and J by 5 bases, leaving 13 bases between them. The CDR3 nucleotides are TGTGCCAGCAGCTTGCAGGGGCTCCCGCACAATGAGCAGTTCTTC. Amino acid sequence: CASSLQGLPHNEQFF.

The chain joins TRBV7-9 to TRBJ1-6, with D unresolved. CDR1 is SEHNR and CDR2 is FQNEAQ in the germline V gene (reference sequence). Trimming removed 3 bases at V and 10 bases at J, with 10 bases between. This CDR3 comprises 13 residues. The CDR3 coding sequence is TGTGCCAGCAGCTTGGGAGATCGATCACCCCTCCACTTT. Protein product: CASSLGDRSPLHF. Combining the CDR3 with reference TRBV7-9 and TRBJ1-6 gives the whole variable domain DTGVSQNPRHKITKRGQNVTFRCDPISEHNRLYWYRQTLGQGPEFLTYFQNEAQLEKSRLLSDRFSAERPKGSFSTLEIQRTEQGDSAMYLCASSLGDRSPLHFGNGTRLTVT.

This clonotype appeared a few times. This CDR3 reads CASTPHSPTVSSYEQYF. The CDR3 coding sequence is TGTGCCAGCACCCCACATTCTCCGACGGTGAGCTCCTACGAGCAGTACTTC. This chain uses TRBV6-5 with TRBJ2-7; D gene ambiguous. With 7 bases removed from V and 0 bases from J, the gap between germline ends came to 22 bases. CDR3 length: 17 amino acids. Germline CDR1 and CDR2: MNHEY and SVGAGI.

This chain joins TRBV12-3 or TRBV12-4 and TRBJ2-3; D perhaps matches TRBD2 (6 bases). CDR3 size: 12 residues. Trimming shortened V by 5 bases and J by 10 bases, and 13 bases separated the two germline ends. The CDR3 bases are TGTGCCAGCAGTCCTGGGGGGTGGCCGCAGTATTTT. This translates into CASSPGGWPQYF.

This clonotype was picked up many times. The CDR3 DNA is TGTGCCAGCAGCTCTCTCGGGGGGGCCGGAGATACGCAGTATTTT. Translation gives CASSSLGGAGDTQYF. The chain employs TRBV11-2 and TRBJ2-3, with 8 positions matching TRBD2. Trimming took 4 bases from V and 5 from J; bases not matched to a gene: 8. Germline-derived CDR1 and CDR2 are SGHAT and FQNNGV. This CDR3 comprises 15 residues. Drawing the rest from reference TRBV11-2 and TRBJ2-3, the complete variable domain is EAGVAQSPRYKIIEKRQSVAFWCNPISGHATLYWYQQILGQGPKLLIQFQNNGVVDDSQLPKDRFSAERLKGVDSTLKIQPAKLEDSAVYLCASSSLGGAGDTQYFGPGTRLTVL.

This clonotype occurred a few times. Germline and junction disagree at one end, which may indicate a read error. The chain has TRBV5-1 and TRBJ1-1; D is unclear. In germline, CDR1 is SGHRS, CDR2 YFSETQ. The CDR3 totals 13 residues. The CDR3 loop reads CASSLASFTEAFF. DNA for the CDR3: TGCGCCAGCAGTTTGGCCAGTTTCACTGAAGCTTTCTTT.

This rearrangement joins TRBV3-1 to TRBJ2-3; the D gene is possibly TRBD2 (5 bases). The ends were cut back, 6 bases at V and 6 bases at J, with 10 bases in the middle. Per the germline V gene, CDR1 is LGHDT and CDR2 is YNNKEL (reference sequence). The CDR3 is made up of 12 amino acids. The CDR3, as DNA: TGTGCCAGCAGGCGACCGGGGGATACGCAGTATTTT. Protein: CASRRPGDTQYF.

A few counts support this clonotype. The CDR3 DNA sequence: TGCGCCAGCAGGCCAGGGACAGGAGCCTACGAGCAGTACGTC. Translating gives CASRPGTGAYEQYV. The rearrangement uses TRBV23-1 and TRBJ2-7; 8 bases align to TRBD1. TRBV23-1 is treated as an ORF (open reading frame) with a function not yet certain. This CDR3 is built from 14 residues. After removal of 6 bases from V and 2 bases from J, the junction contained 6 bases not matched to a gene.

This clonotype was seen more than once but under ten times. The gene calls are TRBV7-3 and TRBJ2-4, with 7 positions matching TRBD2. This CDR3 has 13 amino acids. The germline CDR1 and CDR2 sequences are SGHTA and FQGTGA. Unmatched junction bases numbered 2, after V lost 0 bases and J lost 9 bases. Here the CDR3 DNA reads TGTGCCAGCAGCTTAACCGGGGAGGGCATTCAGTACTTC. This gives the protein CASSLTGEGIQYF.